This T cell receptor beta chain is drawn from a study of blood T cell repertoires in COVID-19. Study in general: The United States, Italy and Spain supplied acute and convalescent COVID-19 samples. PBMCs, B-cell-depleted T cells, or T cells were the source of the cDNA or gDNA that made up the material.

The authors' processing: Estimates of nucleated cell counts were drawn from the amplification of reference gene primers. Sequencing was performed with immunoSEQ multiplex PCR; in TCRdb, only in-frame clones are kept and a portion is missing. V, J and clone size were drawn from that table, and D and trimming were deduced from the DNA. The data contain about 250,000 clones, about 80% of them singletons. This TCR derives from a woman aged 80 or over with acute or convalescent COVID-19. Sequenced: peripheral blood.

This CDR3 reads CASSQSPRQGTIEAFF. For the CDR3, the DNA is TGTGCCAGCTCACAATCACCCAGACAGGGGACCATTGAAGCTTTCTTT. V usage is TRBV18 and J usage is TRBJ1-1; 8 bases align to TRBD1. Germline V gene lookup returns CDR1 KGHSH and CDR2 LQKENI. After removal of 4 bases from V and 7 bases from J, the junction contained 14 bases not matched to a gene. The CDR3 is made up of 16 amino acids.